A single sample gave rise to the 8 T cell receptor beta chains below, sequenced in a study of Tregs in tolerant kidney transplant recipients. Produced via immunoSEQ multiplex PCR; TCRdb's table is partial and in-frame only. Found here are roughly 68,000 clones, roughly 84% of them singletons; the top ten hold about 4.5%. Material: CD4+ T cells from blood. Every receptor here comes from a human donor in good health.

CDR3 amino acids: CASKVGHHGYTF. The CDR3 DNA follows: TGTGCCAGTAAGGTCGGACACCATGGCTACACCTTC. The chain recombines TRBV19 with TRBJ1-2; D possibly corresponds to TRBD1 (5 bases). The ends were cut back, 7 bases at V and 6 bases at J, with 12 bases in the middle. This CDR3 comprises 12 residues. Per germline, CDR1 LNHDA and CDR2 SQIVND (reference sequence).

The chain combines TRBV19 with TRBJ2-3; 9 nucleotides align to TRBD2. Germline CDR1 reads LNHDA; CDR2 reads SQIVND (reference sequence). The CDR3 runs 15 residues. V shed 7 bases and J 4 bases; nucleotides not matched to a gene: 9. This CDR3 is CASTGGRAWPDTQYF. The CDR3, as DNA: TGTGCCAGTACGGGCGGGAGGGCCTGGCCAGATACGCAGTATTTT.

This chain uses TRBV5-5 with TRBJ1-2; 8 bases agree with TRBD1. CDR1 is SGHKS, CDR2 YYEKEE, per germline (reference sequence). J lost 2 bases, V lost 4 bases, and 1 base had no gene match. The CDR3 covers 13 residues. CDR3 in amino acids: CASSRTGNYGYTF. For the CDR3, the DNA is TGTGCCAGCAGCCGGACAGGGAACTATGGCTACACCTTC.

The chain recombines TRBV7-9 with TRBJ1-2, with a possible D match to TRBD1 (6 bases). Germline loops: CDR1 SEHNR, CDR2 FQNEAQ (reference sequence). Trimming took 3 bases from V and 2 from J, leaving 7 bases between them. This CDR3 is 13 amino acids long. CDR3 DNA sequence: TGTGCCAGCAGCTTGGGGGGCAACTATGGCTACACCTTC. Its protein is CASSLGGNYGYTF.

The chain links TRBV6-1 to TRBJ1-1; D call uncertain. Trimming pared 3 bases from V and 1 base from J, leaving 9 bases between. The CDR3 has 14 residues. The germline gives CDR1 MNHNS, CDR2 SASEGT. The CDR3 here is CASSERDGNTEAFF. The DNA of the CDR3 is TGTGCCAGCAGTGAGAGGGATGGGAACACTGAAGCTTTCTTT.

The rearrangement joins TRBV6-6 to TRBJ1-5; 9 bases agree with TRBD1. V was clipped by 6 bases and J by 4 bases; unmatched bases: 7. This CDR3 is 15 amino acids long. The germline V gene has CDR1 MNHNY and CDR2 SVGAGI (reference sequence). This chain's CDR3 is CASRTTGGNNQPQHF. In nucleotides, the CDR3 is TGTGCCAGCAGGACGACAGGGGGTAATAATCAGCCCCAGCATTTT.

The chain couples TRBV27 to TRBJ2-1; 14 bases match TRBD2. V lost 5 bases to trimming and J lost 12 bases; unmatched junction nucleotides: 6. This CDR3 spans 14 amino acids. Per the germline V gene, CDR1 is MNHEY and CDR2 is SMNVEV (reference sequence). CDR3 sequence (DNA): TGTGCCAGCAGTGTGACTAGCGGGAGGGCCGGGCAGTTCTTC. Protein product: CASSVTSGRAGQFF.

This chain joins TRBV27 and TRBJ1-5, with D unclear. Germline CDR1 is MNHEY and CDR2 is SMNVEV (reference sequence). V was trimmed by 3 bases and J by 5 bases, leaving 8 bases between them. This CDR3 has 13 residues. The CDR3 bases are TGTGCCAGCAGTTTGAGGAATTATCAGCCCCAGCATTTT. Translation gives CASSLRNYQPQHF.